Listed below are T cell receptor beta chains from one sample, sequenced in a study of blood T cell repertoires in COVID-19. Profiling relied on immunoSEQ multiplex PCR, and the TCRdb table lists in-frame clones only, not all of them. This sample has a few hundred thousand clones, with 70% to 90% found just once. Sequencing used PBMCs or T cells enriched from blood (not recorded which). These receptors were collected from a man between 25 and 39 years old who had recovered from COVID-19. The CDR3 runs from the conserved cysteine through the conserved F or W. The D gene is left open where the match is weak. Rows may omit the clone size; those that give it use once, few, many or a size class.

>TRBJ1-2|TRBV7-2|-|-
CASSLHRANYGYTF
TGTGCCAGCAGCTTACACAGAGCTAACTATGGCTACACCTTC
>TRBJ1-5|TRBV20-1|-|-
CSASGGGGNQPQHF
TGCAGTGCTAGTGGGGGGGGTGGAAATCAGCCCCAGCATTTT
>TRBJ1-6|TRBV4-2|-|-
CASSQDKSGTRNSPLHF
TGTGCCAGCAGCCAAGATAAATCCGGGACACGGAATTCACCCCTCCACTTT
>TRBJ2-3|TRBV10-1|-|TRBD2
CARNLAGVSTDTQYF
TGCGCCAGGAATTTAGCGGGGGTTAGCACAGATACGCAGTATTTT
>TRBJ1-1|TRBV19|few|TRBD1
CASTWAGGRTEAFF
TGTGCCAGTACCTGGGCAGGGGGTCGTACTGAAGCTTTCTTT
>TRBJ1-5|TRBV19|-|-
CASSISGRGNQPQHF
TGTGCCAGTAGTATATCGGGTCGAGGCAATCAGCCCCAGCATTTT
>TRBJ1-5|TRBV6-5|-|TRBD1
CASSPGTAFNQPQHF
TGTGCCAGCAGCCCCGGGACAGCCTTCAATCAGCCCCAGCATTTT
>TRBJ2-2|TRBV9|-|-
CASSPRGRGNTGELFF
TGTGCCAGCAGCCCGAGGGGGCGGGGGAACACCGGGGAGCTGTTTTTT
>TRBJ1-2|TRBV5-4|few|-
CASSSNREGSYGYTF
TGTGCCAGCAGCTCGAATCGGGAGGGGAGCTATGGCTACACCTTC
>TRBJ2-1|TRBV6-5|-|TRBD2
CASSYGGGAGGQFF
TGTGCCAGCAGTTACGGCGGGGGGGCCGGTGGGCAGTTCTTC
>TRBJ1-6|TRBV19|-|-
CASSIDFTGLNSPLHF
TGTGCCAGTAGTATAGATTTTACAGGCTTAAATTCACCCCTCCACTTT
>TRBJ2-4|TRBV4-1|-|-
CASSQVQDWANIQYF
TGCGCCAGCAGCCAAGTCCAGGATTGGGCAAACATTCAGTACTTC
>TRBJ1-5|TRBV5-8|-|TRBD1
CASSLAVDRGNQPQHF
TGTGCCAGCAGCCTCGCCGTGGACAGGGGTAATCAGCCCCAGCATTTT
>TRBJ1-1|TRBV3-1/TRBV3-2|-|TRBD1
CASSQSGTGGTEAFF
TGTGCCAGCAGCCAAAGCGGGACAGGGGGCACTGAAGCTTTCTTT
>TRBJ1-5|TRBV20-1|few|-
CSASNPTFNQPQHF
TGCAGTGCTAGTAATCCTACTTTTAATCAGCCCCAGCATTTT
>TRBJ1-2|TRBV19|-|TRBD1
CASGDRGYGYTF
TGTGCCAGTGGGGACAGGGGCTATGGCTACACCTTC
>TRBJ1-1|TRBV10-3|-|TRBD1
CAIARRQGANTEAFF
TGTGCCATCGCAAGGAGACAGGGGGCGAACACTGAAGCTTTCTTT
>TRBJ1-1|TRBV25-1|-|-
CASTTTGWNTEAFF
TGTGCCAGCACAACAACGGGATGGAACACTGAAGCTTTCTTT
>TRBJ2-3|TRBV5-1|once|TRBD1
CASSVGQGSADTQYF
TGCGCCAGCAGCGTGGGACAGGGGAGTGCAGATACGCAGTATTTT
>TRBJ1-3|TRBV4-3|-|-
CASSQGLNSGNTIYF
TGCGCCAGCAGCCAAGGACTTAACTCTGGAAACACCATATATTTT
>TRBJ1-3|TRBV10-3|-|-
CAAHGTTGNTIYF
TGTGCCGCGCACGGGACAACCGGAAACACCATATATTTT
>TRBJ1-2|TRBV6-1|few|-
CASSDRAFSGYTF
TGTGCCAGCAGTGACAGGGCTTTTTCTGGCTACACCTTC
>TRBJ2-5|TRBV14|-|-
CASSQDSGRAQYF
TGTGCCAGCAGCCAAGATTCAGGCCGCGCCCAGTACTTC
>TRBJ2-7|TRBV11-2|-|-
CASSLAPRGPRYYEQYF
TGTGCCAGCAGCTTAGCCCCCAGGGGACCTAGATACTACGAGCAGTACTTC
>TRBJ2-5|TRBV6-1|-|-
CASSEDYDLAQYF
TGTGCCAGCAGTGAGGACTATGACTTGGCCCAGTACTTC
>TRBJ2-1|TRBV9|-|-
CASSVTVLPPRDSYNEQFF
TGTGCCAGCAGCGTAACGGTCCTTCCTCCCCGGGACTCCTACAATGAGCAGTTCTTC
>TRBJ2-7|TRBV27|-|TRBD1
CASKGTGLYEQYF
TGTGCCAGCAAGGGGACAGGCCTTTACGAGCAGTACTTC
>TRBJ2-5|TRBV7-2|-|-
CASSSLETQYF
TGTGCCAGCAGCTCCTTGGAGACCCAGTACTTC
>TRBJ2-3|TRBV30|-|TRBD2
CAWKQAGGWADTQYF
TGTGCCTGGAAGCAAGCGGGGGGGTGGGCAGATACGCAGTATTTT
>TRBJ1-2|TRBV9|-|-
CASSATTQGTNLYGYTF
TGTGCCAGCAGCGCCACGACACAGGGAACTAACTTATATGGCTACACCTTC
>TRBJ2-7|TRBV5-4|-|-
CASSHENYEQYF
TGTGCCAGCAGTCACGAGAACTACGAGCAGTACTTC
>TRBJ1-1|TRBV5-5|-|-
CASSLARDTNTEAFF
TGTGCCAGCAGCTTGGCTCGGGACACGAACACTGAAGCTTTCTTT
>TRBJ2-7|TRBV15|once|-
CATSPSTSYEQYF
TGTGCCACCAGTCCCTCCACTAGCTACGAGCAGTACTTC
>TRBJ1-2|TRBV19|-|-
CASSISGYGYTF
TGTGCCAGTAGTATAAGCGGCTATGGCTACACCTTC
>TRBJ1-2|TRBV11-2|-|-
CASSLGRGGSYGYTF
TGTGCCAGCAGCTTAGGTCGGGGGGGCAGCTATGGCTACACCTTC
>TRBJ2-1|TRBV11-2|-|TRBD2
CASSFMFGGGRDEQFF
TGTGCCAGCAGCTTCATGTTCGGGGGGGGTCGCGATGAGCAGTTCTTC
>TRBJ2-7|TRBV6-5|-|TRBD2
CASKPGREYEQYF
TGTGCCAGCAAACCTGGGAGGGAGTACGAGCAGTACTTC
>TRBJ2-5|TRBV7-8|-|TRBD2
CASSPGTNQYF
TGTGCCAGCAGCCCGGGGACTAACCAGTACTTC
>TRBJ1-3|TRBV2|-|-
CASSLIGTLGGNTIYF
TGTGCCAGCAGTTTGATCGGGACACTAGGGGGAAACACCATATATTTT
>TRBJ1-6|TRBV6-5|-|TRBD1
CASSLITGVESPLHF
TGTGCCAGCAGTCTGATAACAGGGGTTGAATCACCCCTCCACTTT
>TRBJ1-2|TRBV5-4|-|-
CASSSQTTESNYGYTF
TGTGCCAGCAGCTCTCAAACAACAGAGTCTAACTATGGCTACACCTTC
>TRBJ2-5|TRBV18|-|TRBD1
CASSSNRGAGETQYF
TGTGCCAGCTCATCAAACAGGGGGGCTGGAGAGACCCAGTACTTC
>TRBJ2-1|TRBV3-1/TRBV3-2|-|TRBD2
CASSLQLTSGPYNEQFF
TGTGCCAGCAGTCTACAATTAACTAGCGGACCCTACAATGAGCAGTTCTTC
>TRBJ2-7|TRBV5-5|-|TRBD1
CASSLLRDRPYEQYF
TGTGCCAGCAGCTTGTTGAGGGACAGACCCTACGAGCAGTACTTC
>TRBJ1-2|TRBV7-9|-|TRBD1
CASSRSGTGAQGYTF
TGTGCCAGCAGCCGTTCCGGGACAGGGGCACAAGGCTACACCTTC
>TRBJ2-3|TRBV4-2|-|-
CASSQRDFTDTQYF
TGTGCCAGCAGCCAAAGGGACTTCACAGATACGCAGTATTTT
>TRBJ2-6|TRBV27|-|-
CASSPYVSGANVLTF
TGTGCCAGCAGCCCCTACGTCTCTGGGGCCAACGTCCTGACTTTC
>TRBJ2-3|TRBV5-1|-|-
CASTYGAKGQDTQYF
TGCGCCAGCACATACGGCGCTAAGGGGCAAGATACGCAGTATTTT
>TRBJ2-7|TRBV3-1/TRBV3-2|-|-
CASSPRLGAYEQYF
TGTGCCAGCAGCCCTCGATTGGGGGCCTACGAGCAGTATTTC
>TRBJ1-2|TRBV5-1|once|-
CASSLGTDNFYGYTF
TGCGCCAGCAGCTTGGGCACGGACAACTTCTATGGCTACACCTTC
>TRBJ1-1|TRBV11-1|once|-
CASSSTGWNTEAFF
TGTGCCAGCAGCTCAACAGGGTGGAACACTGAAGCTTTCTTT
>TRBJ2-1|TRBV7-9|-|TRBD2
CASSFSSGETDEQFF
TGTGCCAGCAGCTTTTCTAGCGGGGAGACCGATGAGCAGTTCTTC
>TRBJ2-5|TRBV11-2|-|-
CASSSRPGVGETQYF
TGTGCCAGCAGCTCTCGTCCGGGGGTGGGAGAGACCCAGTACTTC
>TRBJ2-1|TRBV5-4|few|-
CAYGRGNEQFF
TGTGCCTACGGAAGGGGCAATGAGCAGTTCTTC